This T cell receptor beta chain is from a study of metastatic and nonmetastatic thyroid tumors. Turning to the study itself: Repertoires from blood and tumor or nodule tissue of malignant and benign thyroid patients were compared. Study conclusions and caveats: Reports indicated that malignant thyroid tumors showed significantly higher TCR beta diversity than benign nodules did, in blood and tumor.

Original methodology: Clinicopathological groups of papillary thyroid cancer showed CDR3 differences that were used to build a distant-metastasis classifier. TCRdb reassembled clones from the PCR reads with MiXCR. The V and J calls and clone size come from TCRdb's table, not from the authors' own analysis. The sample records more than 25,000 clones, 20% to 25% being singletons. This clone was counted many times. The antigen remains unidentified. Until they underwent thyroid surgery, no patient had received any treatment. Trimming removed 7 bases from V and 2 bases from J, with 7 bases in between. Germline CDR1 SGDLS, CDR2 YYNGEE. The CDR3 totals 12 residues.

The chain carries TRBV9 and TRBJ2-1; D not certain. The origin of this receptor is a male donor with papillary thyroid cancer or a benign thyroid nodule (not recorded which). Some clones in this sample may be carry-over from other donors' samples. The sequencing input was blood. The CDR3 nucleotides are TGTGCCAGCTCTGGCCCCTACAATGAGCAGTTCTTC. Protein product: CASSGPYNEQFF.